A selection of T cell receptor beta chains follows, all from one sample in a study of response to subunit inactivated influenza vaccine. MiXCR, run by TCRdb on the RT-PCR reads, gives a single entry per CDR3 protein. This sample has about 540,000 distinct CDR3 sequences; roughly 25% occur once, and the top ten carry under 3.5%. The same sample was also studied in work on T cells expressing NK-cell markers.

The source was CD4+ T cells sorted from PBMCs, collected 11 to 12 days after vaccination. Receptor source: a man aged 45-65 years who received an inactivated influenza vaccine. Both conserved end residues are part of each CDR3. The D gene is left open where the match is weak. Clone size is not always given. Where it is, it says once, few, many or a class for expanded clones.

d_call: -; v_call: TRBV20-1; clone_size: few; j_call: TRBJ2-1; cdr3_nt: TGCAGTGCTAGATTACGGGGTGCCGAGCAGTTCTTC; cdr3_aa: CSARLRGAEQFF
d_call: TRBD1; v_call: TRBV5-1; clone_size: many; j_call: TRBJ2-1; cdr3_nt: TGCGCCAGCAGCCCTCAGGCCGGGACAGTCAACAATGAGCAGTTCTTC; cdr3_aa: CASSPQAGTVNNEQFF
d_call: -; v_call: TRBV2; clone_size: few; j_call: TRBJ2-3; cdr3_nt: TGTGCCAGCAGTGACGAGTTATCCAGGTTCAAGCGGTATTTT; cdr3_aa: CASSDELSRFKRYF
d_call: -; v_call: TRBV29-1; clone_size: few; j_call: TRBJ2-1; cdr3_nt: TGCAGCGTTGTAATCCGCGGAAACTACAATGAGCAGTTCTTC; cdr3_aa: CSVVIRGNYNEQFF
d_call: -; v_call: TRBV18; clone_size: -; j_call: TRBJ2-7; cdr3_nt: TGTGCCAGCTCAGCGGTGACAGTGCCGGGCGAGCAGTACTTC; cdr3_aa: CASSAVTVPGEQYF
d_call: -; v_call: TRBV14; clone_size: few; j_call: TRBJ1-1; cdr3_nt: TGTGCCAGCAGCCCTCGTCGACAGGCTGAAGCTTTCTTT; cdr3_aa: CASSPRRQAEAFF
d_call: -; v_call: TRBV10-3; clone_size: few; j_call: TRBJ1-1; cdr3_nt: TGTGCCATCAGGGACAACCGAGATACTGAAGCTTTCTTT; cdr3_aa: CAIRDNRDTEAFF
d_call: -; v_call: TRBV30; clone_size: -; j_call: TRBJ1-1; cdr3_nt: TGTGCCTGGAGTTCAGGTGTCGGTAGGACTGAAGCTTTCTTT; cdr3_aa: CAWSSGVGRTEAFF
d_call: TRBD2; v_call: TRBV3-1; clone_size: few; j_call: TRBJ2-1; cdr3_nt: TGTGCCAGCGGGAGAACTAGCGGGAGCAGGAACAATGAGCAGTTCTTC; cdr3_aa: CASGRTSGSRNNEQFF
d_call: TRBD1; v_call: TRBV5-1; clone_size: few; j_call: TRBJ1-2; cdr3_nt: TGCGCCAGCAGCTCCGGACAGGCCTCAACTACTAACTATGGCTACACCTTC; cdr3_aa: CASSSGQASTTNYGYTF
d_call: TRBD2; v_call: TRBV20-1; clone_size: few; j_call: TRBJ2-3; cdr3_nt: TGCAGTGCTATCCGGACTAGCGGTTTCACAGATACGCAGTATTTT; cdr3_aa: CSAIRTSGFTDTQYF
d_call: TRBD1; v_call: TRBV29-1; clone_size: -; j_call: TRBJ1-2; cdr3_nt: TGCAGCGTTGGGGACAGGCCCAACTATGGCTACACCTTC; cdr3_aa: CSVGDRPNYGYTF
d_call: -; v_call: TRBV6-2/TRBV6-3; clone_size: -; j_call: TRBJ1-6; cdr3_nt: TGTGCCAGCAGTTACTCGAAGGCTGAACTTTGGTCACCCCTCCACTTT; cdr3_aa: CASSYSKAELWSPLHF
d_call: TRBD2; v_call: TRBV15; clone_size: -; j_call: TRBJ2-3; cdr3_nt: TGTGCCACCAGCAGACGACTAGCGGGAGAATATACGCAGTATTTT; cdr3_aa: CATSRRLAGEYTQYF
d_call: TRBD2; v_call: TRBV4-2; clone_size: -; j_call: TRBJ2-5; cdr3_nt: TGTGCCAGCAGCCAGGCCGCACTAGCGGCGTACCAAGAGACCCAGTACTTC; cdr3_aa: CASSQAALAAYQETQYF
d_call: TRBD1; v_call: TRBV5-1; clone_size: many; j_call: TRBJ1-1; cdr3_nt: TGTGCCAGCAGCTCGGGACAGGCGAACACTGAAGCTTTCTTT; cdr3_aa: CASSSGQANTEAFF
d_call: -; v_call: TRBV14; clone_size: few; j_call: TRBJ2-5; cdr3_nt: TGTGCCAGCAGCCAAGGCCGGGCCCCACAAGAGACCCAGTACTTC; cdr3_aa: CASSQGRAPQETQYF
d_call: TRBD2; v_call: TRBV7-8; clone_size: -; j_call: TRBJ2-1; cdr3_nt: TGTGCCAGCAGCTCCCACCTAGCGGGAGTCTACAATGAGCAGTTCTTC; cdr3_aa: CASSSHLAGVYNEQFF
d_call: TRBD2; v_call: TRBV13; clone_size: many; j_call: TRBJ2-3; cdr3_nt: TGTGCCAGCAGCTTAGGAGGTCGGTCCTCAACACTAGCGGGAGGTGGTGGTGCTACAGATACGCAGTATTTT; cdr3_aa: CASSLGGRSSTLAGGGGATDTQYF
d_call: -; v_call: TRBV2; clone_size: -; j_call: TRBJ2-1; cdr3_nt: TGTGCCAGCAGTGATTGGGTTTCCTACAATGAGCAGTTCTTC; cdr3_aa: CASSDWVSYNEQFF
d_call: -; v_call: TRBV7-9; clone_size: -; j_call: TRBJ2-7; cdr3_nt: TGTGCCAGCAGCTTAAATGTCAGGGAACAGTACTTC; cdr3_aa: CASSLNVREQYF
d_call: TRBD1; v_call: TRBV18; clone_size: -; j_call: TRBJ2-3; cdr3_nt: TGTGCCAGCTCACCGTACCGGGACAGTAGCACAGATACGCAGTATTTT; cdr3_aa: CASSPYRDSSTDTQYF
d_call: -; v_call: TRBV9; clone_size: -; j_call: TRBJ1-1; cdr3_nt: TGTGCCAGCAGCCTAGCGACGGACCGAGGCACTGAAGCTTTCTTT; cdr3_aa: CASSLATDRGTEAFF
d_call: TRBD2; v_call: TRBV6-2/TRBV6-3; clone_size: few; j_call: TRBJ2-7; cdr3_nt: TGTGCCAGCAGTTACTTGGGCGGGAGGGCCTCCGAGCAGTACTTC; cdr3_aa: CASSYLGGRASEQYF
d_call: -; v_call: TRBV5-1; clone_size: many; j_call: TRBJ2-2; cdr3_nt: TGCGCCAGCAGCTTGTCACCTAAGTTAACCGGGGAGCTGTTTTTT; cdr3_aa: CASSLSPKLTGELFF
d_call: -; v_call: TRBV29-1; clone_size: many; j_call: TRBJ1-1; cdr3_nt: TGCAGCGTTGAAGATCCCGGGACAACCAGACCAGGCACTGAAGCTTTCTTT; cdr3_aa: CSVEDPGTTRPGTEAFF
d_call: -; v_call: TRBV7-3; clone_size: -; j_call: TRBJ2-3; cdr3_nt: TGTGCCAGCAGCCAGAGGAGCAAGACAGATACGCAGTATTTT; cdr3_aa: CASSQRSKTDTQYF
d_call: TRBD2; v_call: TRBV6-1; clone_size: -; j_call: TRBJ2-1; cdr3_nt: TGTGCCAGCACCCGAATAGCGGGAGGAGGCTACAATGAGCAGTTCTTC; cdr3_aa: CASTRIAGGGYNEQFF
d_call: -; v_call: TRBV27; clone_size: -; j_call: TRBJ1-1; cdr3_nt: TGTGCCAGCAGACGGACATTAATGAACACTGAAGCTTTCTTT; cdr3_aa: CASRRTLMNTEAFF
d_call: TRBD1; v_call: TRBV5-1; clone_size: -; j_call: TRBJ1-1; cdr3_nt: TGCGCCAGCGGCCAGGACAGGAGGAACACTGAAGCTTTCTTT; cdr3_aa: CASGQDRRNTEAFF
d_call: -; v_call: TRBV18; clone_size: few; j_call: TRBJ2-3; cdr3_nt: TGTGCCAGCTCAATCGCCACAGATACGCAGTATTTT; cdr3_aa: CASSIATDTQYF
d_call: -; v_call: TRBV3-1; clone_size: -; j_call: TRBJ1-6; cdr3_nt: TGTGCCAGCAGCCAAGATTTGGGAAGCTCCTATAATTCACCCCTCCACTTT; cdr3_aa: CASSQDLGSSYNSPLHF
d_call: TRBD2; v_call: TRBV5-1; clone_size: few; j_call: TRBJ2-5; cdr3_nt: TGCGCCAGCAGCCCCGGGACTAGCGGGGGGGCCAGAGAGACCCAGTACTTC; cdr3_aa: CASSPGTSGGARETQYF
d_call: TRBD2; v_call: TRBV7-6; clone_size: -; j_call: TRBJ2-3; cdr3_nt: TGTGCTAGCAGCCGACTCCCCGCGAGGAGCGGGGGGTCAACTAGCACAGATACGCAGTATTTT; cdr3_aa: CASSRLPARSGGSTSTDTQYF
d_call: -; v_call: TRBV7-9; clone_size: few; j_call: TRBJ2-3; cdr3_nt: TGTGCCAGCAGCTACGGGACCGAAGATACGCAGTATTTT; cdr3_aa: CASSYGTEDTQYF
d_call: -; v_call: TRBV21-1; clone_size: -; j_call: TRBJ2-5; cdr3_nt: TGTGCCACTCGTGGGACAGAAGAGACCCAGTACTTC; cdr3_aa: CATRGTEETQYF
d_call: TRBD1; v_call: TRBV7-2; clone_size: -; j_call: TRBJ1-1; cdr3_nt: TGTGCCAGCAGCTTAGCCGGGACAGGGTCTGAAGCTTTCTTT; cdr3_aa: CASSLAGTGSEAFF
d_call: -; v_call: TRBV20-1; clone_size: many; j_call: TRBJ2-7; cdr3_nt: TGCAGTGCTGGGGAATACGAGCAGTACTTC; cdr3_aa: CSAGEYEQYF
d_call: -; v_call: TRBV10-3; clone_size: few; j_call: TRBJ2-3; cdr3_nt: TGTGCCATCAGTGAACTCTCTAGCACAGATACGCAGTATTTT; cdr3_aa: CAISELSSTDTQYF
d_call: TRBD1; v_call: TRBV3-1; clone_size: -; j_call: TRBJ2-7; cdr3_nt: TGTGCCAGCAGCCGATTGGACAGGGGAAACTACGAGCAGTACTTC; cdr3_aa: CASSRLDRGNYEQYF
d_call: TRBD2; v_call: TRBV5-1; clone_size: -; j_call: TRBJ2-5; cdr3_nt: TGCGCCAGCAGCGCGGGACTAGTCTTGGAGACCCAGTACTTC; cdr3_aa: CASSAGLVLETQYF
d_call: TRBD2; v_call: TRBV5-1; clone_size: -; j_call: TRBJ2-1; cdr3_nt: TGCGCCAGCAGCGAGACACCGGGACTAGCAAACAATGAGCAGTTCTTC; cdr3_aa: CASSETPGLANNEQFF
d_call: -; v_call: TRBV4-2; clone_size: few; j_call: TRBJ1-1; cdr3_nt: TGTGCCAGCAGCCAAGATCGGGAGATAACTGAAGCTTTCTTT; cdr3_aa: CASSQDREITEAFF
d_call: TRBD1; v_call: TRBV6-5; clone_size: -; j_call: TRBJ2-7; cdr3_nt: TGTGCCAGCAGTTATTTTAGGACAGGCCCTTCCTACGAGCAGTACTTC; cdr3_aa: CASSYFRTGPSYEQYF
d_call: -; v_call: TRBV5-1; clone_size: few; j_call: TRBJ2-5; cdr3_nt: TGCGCCAGCAGCCCGGGGGTGAGTCAAGAGACCCAGTACTTC; cdr3_aa: CASSPGVSQETQYF
d_call: -; v_call: TRBV4-3; clone_size: few; j_call: TRBJ2-3; cdr3_nt: TGCGCCAGCAGCCAAGCCAGCGGCAGCACAGATACGCAGTATTTT; cdr3_aa: CASSQASGSTDTQYF
d_call: -; v_call: TRBV20-1; clone_size: few; j_call: TRBJ1-5; cdr3_nt: TGCAGTGCTGCCAAAGACAGCCTAGATCAGCCCCAGCATTTT; cdr3_aa: CSAAKDSLDQPQHF